A selection of T cell receptor beta chains follows, all from one sample in a study of blood T cell repertoires in COVID-19. Libraries were prepared by immunoSEQ multiplex PCR; TCRdb keeps only in-frame clonotypes and omits some of them. The sample consists of about 310,000 clones, about 90% of them appearing once. The sample taken for sequencing was peripheral blood. These receptors were collected from a woman in her twenties or thirties with COVID-19, enrolled during active disease. The CDR3 runs from the conserved cysteine through the conserved F or W. The D gene is left open where the match is weak. Clone size is shown for a subset of rows, as once, few, many or a class of expanded clone.

j_gene	v_gene	abundance	d_gene	CDR3nt	CDR3aa
TRBJ1-1	TRBV5-4	once	.	TGTGCCAGCAGCTTGATCGCGGGGTTTCTGACTGAAGCTTTCTTT	CASSLIAGFLTEAFF
TRBJ2-5	TRBV6-5	.	TRBD2	TGTGCCAGCAGTTATACCAGGACTAGCGTGCAAGAGACCCAGTACTTC	CASSYTRTSVQETQYF
TRBJ2-5	TRBV14	few	.	TGTGCCAGCAGCCAAGAAGTTGCCAAGGGGGGGGAGACCCAGTACTTC	CASSQEVAKGGETQYF
TRBJ1-2	TRBV2	.	.	TGTGCCAGCAGACGGACAGCCTACACCTTC	CASRRTAYTF
TRBJ1-1	TRBV6-1	few	TRBD1	TGTGCCAGCAGGGAAACCGGGACAGGACCAATGAACACTGAAGCTTTCTTT	CASRETGTGPMNTEAFF
TRBJ2-7	TRBV19	.	TRBD1	TGTGCCACCAGACCTCGGGACAGCTCCTACGAGCAGTACTTC	CATRPRDSSYEQYF
TRBJ2-3	TRBV5-4	.	TRBD2	TGTGCCAGCAGCAAAGGACTAGCGGGAACAGATACGCAGTATTTT	CASSKGLAGTDTQYF
TRBJ1-1	TRBV27	.	TRBD1	TGTGCCAGCAGTTGGGACAGGGGGCTGGACACTGAAGCTTTCTTT	CASSWDRGLDTEAFF
TRBJ1-2	TRBV12-5	.	TRBD1	TGTGCTAGTGGTTTCAAAACAGGGGTGGGCGGCTACACCTTC	CASGFKTGVGGYTF
TRBJ2-7	TRBV19	.	.	TGTGCCAGTAGTATAGGGTCGCGCGGGAACACCTACGAGCAGTACTTC	CASSIGSRGNTYEQYF
TRBJ1-4	TRBV19	.	.	TGTGCCAGTAGCAGGGCTGCTGAAAAACTGTTTTTT	CASSRAAEKLFF
TRBJ2-2	TRBV5-1	.	TRBD1	TGCGCCAGCAGTGCTAACCGGGACAGGGTGTACACCGGGGAGCTGTTTTTT	CASSANRDRVYTGELFF
TRBJ2-7	TRBV4-2	.	TRBD2	TGTGCCAGCAGCCAAGGGCGGACTAGCTCCGCGTCCGAGCAGTACTTC	CASSQGRTSSASEQYF
TRBJ1-1	TRBV6-5	.	.	TGTGCCAGCAGGTTCGGGCGGGACACTGAAGCTTTCTTT	CASRFGRDTEAFF
TRBJ2-3	TRBV2	.	.	TGTGCCAGCAATAGCGGACCTAGCACAGATACGCAGTATTTT	CASNSGPSTDTQYF
TRBJ2-7	TRBV29-1	.	.	TGCAGCGTTGAGGGTAGCACGGATAGCTCCTACGAGCAGTACTTC	CSVEGSTDSSYEQYF
TRBJ2-2	TRBV24-1	once	.	TGTGCCACCAGTGATAACTACACCTTGAACACCGGGGAGCTGTTTTTT	CATSDNYTLNTGELFF
TRBJ2-7	TRBV19	.	.	TGTGCCAGTAGTCGGGGCGCAGGGGAGTATGGCGAGCAGTACTTC	CASSRGAGEYGEQYF
TRBJ2-7	TRBV7-6	.	TRBD1	TGTGCCAGCAGCTTAGAAAACAGGGGCCCCTACGAGCAGTACTTC	CASSLENRGPYEQYF
TRBJ1-1	TRBV9	.	.	TGTGCCAGCAGCACGACAGCTCTTAACACTGAAGCTTTCTTT	CASSTTALNTEAFF
TRBJ2-5	TRBV7-8	.	.	TGTGCCAGCAGCTCCCTGGGAGGAGCTCAAGAGACCCAGTACTTC	CASSSLGGAQETQYF
TRBJ2-2	TRBV27	.	TRBD1	TGTGCCAGCAGTTCGACAGGGTATTCCGGGGAGCTGTTTTTT	CASSSTGYSGELFF
TRBJ1-1	TRBV19	.	.	TGTGCCAGTGGCAAATTGAACACTGAAGCTTTCTTT	CASGKLNTEAFF
TRBJ1-4	TRBV28	once	TRBD1	TGTGCCAGCAGACGGGACAGGGGTGGGAATGAAAAACTGTTTTTT	CASRRDRGGNEKLFF
TRBJ1-6	TRBV25-1	.	.	TGTGCCAGCAGACAGGGCTCCTATAATTCACCCCTCCACTTT	CASRQGSYNSPLHF
TRBJ2-2	TRBV4-1	.	TRBD2	TGCGCCAGCAGCCACTTACCTATGGGACTAGTGAACACCGGGGAGCTGTTTTTT	CASSHLPMGLVNTGELFF
TRBJ2-7	TRBV7-9	.	TRBD1	TGTGCCAGCAGCTCGGACAGGCTCACCTACGAGCAGTACTTC	CASSSDRLTYEQYF
TRBJ1-2	TRBV5-4	.	TRBD1	TGTGCCAGCAGCCCCGGTACAGGGGATCGGTATGGCTACACCTTC	CASSPGTGDRYGYTF
TRBJ1-2	TRBV28	once	.	TGTGCCAGCAGTTTATACGCAGGGGTTGACTATGGCTACACCTTC	CASSLYAGVDYGYTF
TRBJ2-3	TRBV3-1/TRBV3-2	.	.	TGTGCCAGCAGCCACACCGCGGGCGGAGATACGCAGTATTTT	CASSHTAGGDTQYF
TRBJ2-7	TRBV12-3/TRBV12-4	.	TRBD1	TGTGCCAGCAGTCCAGGACAGGGCGGAGAGCAGTACTTC	CASSPGQGGEQYF
TRBJ1-2	TRBV12-3/TRBV12-4	.	TRBD1	TGTGCCAGCAGCTCCGGGACAGGGAATGGCTACACCTTC	CASSSGTGNGYTF
TRBJ1-3	TRBV5-1	.	.	TGCGCCAGCAGCTTGGAACAGCTTGACTCTGGAAACACCATATATTTT	CASSLEQLDSGNTIYF
TRBJ2-7	TRBV18	.	TRBD1	TGTGCCAGCTCACCTCCCGGACAGGGGGCATACGAGCAGTACTTC	CASSPPGQGAYEQYF
TRBJ2-1	TRBV19	.	TRBD2	TGTGCCAGTAGTATCGGACTAGCGGGCTACAATGAGCAGTTCTTC	CASSIGLAGYNEQFF
TRBJ2-3	TRBV10-3	.	TRBD2	TGTGCCATCAGTGAGGGGCTAGCGGGGAAGTCTAGCACAGATACGCAGTATTTT	CAISEGLAGKSSTDTQYF
TRBJ2-7	TRBV6-1	.	TRBD2	TGTGCCAGCAGTGAACGTCAAGCGGGAGCCCTCGGGGCCTCCTACGAGCAGTACTTC	CASSERQAGALGASYEQYF
TRBJ1-5	TRBV10-3	.	TRBD1	TGTGCCATCGGCCGACAGGGGACGAATCAGCCCCAGCATTTT	CAIGRQGTNQPQHF
TRBJ1-1	TRBV5-1	.	TRBD1	TGCGCCAGCAGCTTCGGACAGGGAGGCACTGAAGCTTTCTTT	CASSFGQGGTEAFF
TRBJ2-1	TRBV7-3	.	TRBD2	TGTGCCAGCAGCTTAAGTGGCGGGAGGACCTACAATGAGCAGTTCTTC	CASSLSGGRTYNEQFF
TRBJ1-1	TRBV30	.	.	TGTGCCTGGAGTGTACGTCTAGTCGGCTTCATGAACACTGAAGCTTTCTTT	CAWSVRLVGFMNTEAFF
TRBJ2-1	TRBV2	.	.	TGTGCCAGCAGACGGGACTCCTTATGTTTCTTC	CASRRDSLCFF
TRBJ2-1	TRBV24-1	.	.	TGTGCCACCAGTGGCCTCGGGGCCCGGGGGGCCAATGAGCAGTTCTTC	CATSGLGARGANEQFF
TRBJ2-7	TRBV29-1	.	.	TGCAGCGGGGGGGGCGGGCCCCTGAGGGAGCAGTACTTC	CSGGGGPLREQYF
TRBJ2-5	TRBV6-5	.	.	TGTGCCAGCCGGGACTGGGAAGGAGGCGAGACCCAGTACTTC	CASRDWEGGETQYF
TRBJ2-7	TRBV24-1	.	TRBD1	TGTGCCACCAGTGACGGACAGGGGACCACCTACGAGCAGTACTTC	CATSDGQGTTYEQYF
TRBJ2-2	TRBV19	.	TRBD2	TGTGCCAGTAGTATAGCGGTCTGGGACGACCTTCTAGCGGGAGCGAACACCGGGGAGCTGTTTTTT	CASSIAVWDDLLAGANTGELFF
TRBJ2-3	TRBV11-2	.	TRBD2	TGTGCCAGCAGCCTCGAGCGGGGAGATTCATATACGCAGTATTTT	CASSLERGDSYTQYF
TRBJ2-1	TRBV2	.	.	TGTGCCAGCAGTGAAGTGAGCCATAGAGGTGAGCAGTTCTTC	CASSEVSHRGEQFF
TRBJ1-4	TRBV9	.	.	TGTGCCAGCAGCGTAGCTCGGGGGGCCGCTAATGAAAAACTGTTTTTT	CASSVARGAANEKLFF
TRBJ2-7	TRBV6-1	.	.	TGTGCCAGCAGTGACTTTGTTTTTAATTGGGAGGTCACCTACGAGCAGTACTTC	CASSDFVFNWEVTYEQYF
TRBJ1-3	TRBV19	few	TRBD1	TGTGCCAGTAGCCCCGGGACAGTCGCTTTCTCTGGAAACACCATATATTTT	CASSPGTVAFSGNTIYF
TRBJ1-4	TRBV4-1	.	TRBD1	TGCGCCAGCCAAGGACAGGGGGCGCAAAAACTGTTTTTT	CASQGQGAQKLFF
TRBJ2-7	TRBV10-2	.	TRBD2	TGCGCCAGCAGCTGGGGACTAGCGACTACCTACGAGCAGTACTTC	CASSWGLATTYEQYF
TRBJ2-1	TRBV19	.	.	TGTGCCAGTAGTATAGGGCCATCGGGTGAGCAGTTCTTC	CASSIGPSGEQFF